The 8 T cell receptor beta chains given below trace back to one sample, sequenced in a study of blood T cell repertoires in COVID-19. Generated by immunoSEQ multiplex PCR, the TCRdb table keeps only in-frame clones and is missing some. The table has over 150,000 clones, 80% to 85% seen once. Material for sequencing was peripheral blood. The receptors were gathered from a woman in her 40s with COVID-19, enrolled during active disease.

By sample fraction, this clone is medium-sized. The rearrangement joins TRBV3-1 (or the pseudogene TRBV3-2) to TRBJ1-6, with D tentatively TRBD1 (6 bases). V gave up 1 base and J gave up 11 bases, with 12 bases separating them. The CDR3 runs to 14 residues. The V gene's germline CDR1 is LGHDT and CDR2 YNNKEL (reference sequence). As DNA, the CDR3 is TGTGCCAGCAGCCAAGCACAGGGCGGAACACCCCTCCACTTT. Translation gives CASSQAQGGTPLHF.

This clone has a single count. The rearrangement links TRBV5-4 to TRBJ2-5, with D possibly TRBD1 on 5 matching bases. The CDR3 contains 15 residues. CDR1 and CDR2 (germline): SGHNT, YYREEE (reference sequence). With 0 bases removed from V and 4 bases from J, the gap between germline ends came to 13 bases. CDR3 loop: CASSLVGRSGETQYF. CDR3 DNA: TGTGCCAGCAGCTTGGTGGGGCGGTCGGGAGAGACCCAGTACTTC. The full variable domain, in which reference TRBV5-4 and TRBJ2-5 provide the parts outside the CDR3, is ETGVTQSPTHLIKTRGQQVTLRCSSQSGHNTVSWYQQALGQGPQFIFQYYREEENGRGNFPPRFSGLQFPNYSSELNVNALELDDSALYLCASSLVGRSGETQYFGPGTRLLVL.

Written as DNA, the CDR3 is TGCGCCAGCAGCCTGGCCTCCAACAGATTGAACACTGAAGCTTTCTTT. This translates into CASSLASNRLNTEAFF. V and J are TRBV5-1 and TRBJ1-1; D gene uncertain. CDR3 length equals 16 residues. V was trimmed by 4 bases and J by 0 bases, leaving 16 bases between them. The germline V gene encodes CDR1 SGHRS and CDR2 YFSETQ.

This clone was seen once. The CDR3 loop is CASSTDRGTEAFF. As DNA, the CDR3 is TGTGCCAGCAGCACCGACAGGGGCACTGAAGCTTTCTTT. The chain recombines TRBV11-2 with TRBJ1-1; 8 bases fit TRBD1. CDR3 length equals 13 residues. The V and J ends lost 5 bases and 4 bases, in that order; junction bases with no gene match: 3. Germline V gene lookup returns CDR1 SGHAT and CDR2 FQNNGV. The entire variable domain, with the rest obtained from reference TRBV11-2 and TRBJ1-1, is as follows: EAGVAQSPRYKIIEKRQSVAFWCNPISGHATLYWYQQILGQGPKLLIQFQNNGVVDDSQLPKDRFSAERLKGVDSTLKIQPAKLEDSAVYLCASSTDRGTEAFFGQGTRLTVV.

The chain couples TRBV5-1 to TRBJ2-7; D gene uncertain. The V end was cut by 4 bases, the J end by 0 bases, with 5 bases between. The CDR3 totals 12 residues. CDR1 is SGHRS, CDR2 YFSETQ, per germline. Written as DNA, the CDR3 is TGCGCCAGCAGCACGAGCTCCTACGAGCAGTACTTC. It codes for CASSTSSYEQYF.

The chain is built from TRBV3-1 (or the pseudogene TRBV3-2) and TRBJ2-2, with D tentatively TRBD2 (6 bases). Germline CDR1 and CDR2: LGHDT and YNNKEL (reference sequence). The CDR3 consists of 15 residues. V shed 4 bases and J shed 3 bases, with 12 bases lying between them. This CDR3 reads CASSPWDWDTGELFF. Written as DNA, the CDR3 is TGTGCCAGCAGCCCGTGGGACTGGGACACCGGGGAGCTGTTTTTT.

The V gene is TRBV13, the J gene TRBJ2-3; TRBD1 is a possible D gene (6 bases). There are 13 residues in the CDR3. Germline CDR1 is PRHDT and CDR2 is FYEKMQ (reference sequence). Trimming cost V 8 bases and J 6 bases, with 15 bases left between them. Here the CDR3 reads CASEDRPGDTQYF. The CDR3 nucleotides are TGTGCCAGCGAGGACAGACCGGGGGATACGCAGTATTTT.

The chain joins TRBV9 to TRBJ2-5, with a tentative D call TRBD2 (7 bases). The CDR3 consists of 17 residues. The V gene lost 0 bases and the J gene lost 1 base, with 16 bases spanning the gap. Per the germline V gene, CDR1 is SGDLS and CDR2 is YYNGEE. The CDR3 reads CASSVGEGGLVQETQYF. The CDR3, as DNA: TGTGCCAGCAGCGTAGGCGAGGGGGGGTTGGTCCAAGAGACCCAGTACTTC.